Each of the 10 T cell receptor beta chains below was sequenced from the same sample in a study of T cell responses to AZD1222 COVID-19 vaccine. TCRdb's table, derived via immunoSEQ multiplex PCR, lists solely in-frame clones and lacks some. Counted here are tens of thousands of clones, about 90% occurring once; the ten biggest clones make up over 7.5%. Sequenced here: peripheral blood, sampled on day 0 of AZD1222 vaccination. Every receptor here comes from an adult in good health.

The chain has TRBV5-6 and TRBJ2-3; 8 bases are shared with TRBD2. The CDR3 length is 15 residues. Trimming removed 5 bases from V and 3 bases from J; junction bases left unmatched: 8. Germline V gives CDR1 SGHDT, CDR2 YYEEEE. The CDR3 reads CASRERGGWTDTQYF. The DNA for the CDR3 is TGTGCCAGCAGGGAACGGGGGGGCTGGACAGATACGCAGTATTTT.

V usage is TRBV4-1 and J usage is TRBJ1-5; TRBD1 matches 7 bases. CDR3 length equals 17 residues. Trimming took 3 bases from V and 0 from J; bases not matched to a gene: 8. Germline CDR1 reads MGHRA; CDR2 reads YSYEKL. CDR3 protein: CASSQSPQGFSNQPQHF. CDR3 nucleotide sequence: TGCGCCAGCAGCCAGAGTCCACAGGGGTTTAGCAATCAGCCCCAGCATTTT.

This clone was observed a few times. The V gene is TRBV20-1, the J gene TRBJ2-2; no clear D. V lost 3 bases and J lost 2, with 7 bases in between. Germline V CDR1 and CDR2: DFQATT, SNEGSKA (reference sequence). The CDR3 sequence is 13 residues long. The CDR3 reads CSASPENTGELFF. CDR3 sequence (DNA): TGCAGTGCTAGTCCCGAAAACACCGGGGAGCTGTTTTTT.

This clone was observed once. The chain employs TRBV19 and TRBJ2-7; 8 positions match TRBD1. The CDR3 is 14 amino acids. The V gene's germline CDR1 is LNHDA and CDR2 SQIVND (reference sequence). The ends lost 8 bases at V and 0 bases at J; junction bases unmatched: 6. Here the CDR3 reads CASSGTGRSYEQYF. The CDR3 DNA follows: TGTGCCAGTTCCGGGACAGGCCGCTCCTACGAGCAGTACTTC.

V usage is TRBV7-8 and J usage is TRBJ1-2; D uncertain. The ends were cut back, 7 bases at V and 3 bases at J, with 15 bases in the middle. The CDR3 runs to 14 residues. The germline gives CDR1 SGHVS, CDR2 FQNEAQ. CDR3 DNA sequence: TGTGCCAGCAACCAGAACGGGCCGGACTATGGCTACACCTTC. Translation: CASNQNGPDYGYTF.

The rearrangement uses TRBV5-1 and TRBJ2-3; 9 nucleotides line up with TRBD2. The V gene's germline CDR1 is SGHRS and CDR2 YFSETQ. The CDR3 loop spans 15 amino acids. V dropped 2 bases and J dropped 1; count of bases not matched to a gene: 2. CDR3 loop: CASSFGGGGTDTQYF. CDR3 nucleotides: TGCGCCAGCAGCTTTGGCGGGGGGGGCACAGATACGCAGTATTTT.

The chain uses TRBV18 and TRBJ1-4, with D perhaps TRBD1 (5 bases). Germline values: CDR1 KGHSH, CDR2 LQKENI. V gave up 3 bases and J gave up 0 bases, with 14 bases separating them. CDR3 length: 17 residues. The CDR3 region is CASSPMQGGTTNEKLFF. The CDR3 coding sequence is TGTGCCAGCTCACCGATGCAGGGTGGGACAACTAATGAAAAACTGTTTTTT.

This clone was detected once. V is TRBV2 and J is TRBJ1-5, with a tentative D call TRBD1 (6 bases). The germline gives CDR1 SNHLY, CDR2 FYNNEI. V was shortened by 8 bases and J by 2 bases, with 16 bases between the two germline ends. The CDR3 totals 15 residues. CDR3 DNA: TGTGCCAGCCTACCGGGGGCGTGGGGCAATCAGCCCCAGCATTTT. Its translation: CASLPGAWGNQPQHF.

This clone has only one observation. The rearrangement links TRBV4-2 to TRBJ2-1; a weak D match, TRBD2 (5 bases). V was shortened by 7 bases and J by 6 bases, with 22 bases between the two germline ends. The germline V gene encodes CDR1 LGHNA and CDR2 YNFKEQ. This CDR3 has 16 residues. This CDR3 is CASTSFLAKSFNEQFF. CDR3 coding DNA: TGTGCCAGCACCTCCTTTCTAGCTAAAAGTTTCAATGAGCAGTTCTTC.

The chain joins TRBV19 to TRBJ1-3; D remains ambiguous. Trimming shortened V by 3 bases and J by 4 bases, and 7 bases separated the two germline ends. CDR3 length: 13 amino acids. In germline, CDR1 is LNHDA, CDR2 SQIVND (reference sequence). The CDR3 DNA reads as TGTGCCAGTAGTATGTCAAGGGGAAACACCATATATTTT. Amino acid sequence: CASSMSRGNTIYF.